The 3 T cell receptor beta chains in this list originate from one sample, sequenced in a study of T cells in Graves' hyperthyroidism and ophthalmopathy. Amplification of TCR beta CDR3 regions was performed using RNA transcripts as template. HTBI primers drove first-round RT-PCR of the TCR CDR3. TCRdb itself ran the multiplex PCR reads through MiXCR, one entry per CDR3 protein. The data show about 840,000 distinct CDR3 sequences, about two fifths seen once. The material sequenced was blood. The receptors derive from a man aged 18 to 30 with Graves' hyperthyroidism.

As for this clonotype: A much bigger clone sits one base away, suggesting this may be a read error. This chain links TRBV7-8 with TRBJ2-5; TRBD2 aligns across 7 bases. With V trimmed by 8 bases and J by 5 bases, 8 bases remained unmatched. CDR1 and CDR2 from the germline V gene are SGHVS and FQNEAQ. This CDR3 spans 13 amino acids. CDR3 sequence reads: CASGSREGETQYF. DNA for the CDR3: TGTGCCAGCGGCTCTAGGGAGGGGGAGACCCAGTACTTC.

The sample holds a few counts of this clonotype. CDR3 region: CASSLVAGGKQTQYF. DNA for the CDR3: TGTGCCAGCAGCTTAGTCGCAGGGGGGAAGCAGACCCAGTACTTC. The rearrangement joins TRBV7-9 to TRBJ2-5; the D gene is possibly TRBD1 (7 bases). V was clipped by 1 base and J by 6 bases, with 15 bases between them. CDR3 length: 15 residues. CDR1 is SEHNR, CDR2 FQNEAQ, per germline (reference sequence). Variable domain in full (rest from reference TRBV7-9 and TRBJ2-5): DTGVSQNPRHKITKRGQNVTFRCDPISEHNRLYWYRQTLGQGPEFLTYFQNEAQLEKSRLLSDRFSAERPKGSFSTLEIQRTEQGDSAMYLCASSLVAGGKQTQYFGPGTRLLVL.

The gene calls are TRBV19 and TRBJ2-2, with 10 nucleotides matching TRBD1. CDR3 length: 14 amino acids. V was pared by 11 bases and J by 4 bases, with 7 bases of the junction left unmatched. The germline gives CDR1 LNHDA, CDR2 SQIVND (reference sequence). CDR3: CAGRDRGATGELFF. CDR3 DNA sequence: TGTGCCGGACGGGACAGGGGCGCCACCGGGGAGCTGTTTTTT.